This entry describes one T cell receptor beta chain. The source of the sample is a study of blood T cell repertoires in COVID-19. Study-level background: The study drew acute and convalescent COVID-19 samples from the United States, Italy and Spain.

Repertoires were generated with immunoSEQ multiplex PCR, while TCRdb's copy carries only in-frame clones and drops some. Altogether about 100,000 clones are present, over 80% being singletons, with the ten largest covering less than 7.5%. Deletions cut 3 bases from V and 4 bases from J, with 12 bases between. This CDR3 is built from 14 residues. The germline gives CDR1 SGHAT, CDR2 FQNNGV. The chain employs TRBV11-2 and TRBJ1-1, with D perhaps matching TRBD1 (6 bases). This TCR derives from a man aged 50 or older with active COVID-19. Specimen: peripheral blood. CDR3 protein: CASSFPRGGTEAFF. The CDR3 bases are TGTGCCAGCAGCTTCCCTAGGGGGGGCACTGAAGCTTTCTTT.